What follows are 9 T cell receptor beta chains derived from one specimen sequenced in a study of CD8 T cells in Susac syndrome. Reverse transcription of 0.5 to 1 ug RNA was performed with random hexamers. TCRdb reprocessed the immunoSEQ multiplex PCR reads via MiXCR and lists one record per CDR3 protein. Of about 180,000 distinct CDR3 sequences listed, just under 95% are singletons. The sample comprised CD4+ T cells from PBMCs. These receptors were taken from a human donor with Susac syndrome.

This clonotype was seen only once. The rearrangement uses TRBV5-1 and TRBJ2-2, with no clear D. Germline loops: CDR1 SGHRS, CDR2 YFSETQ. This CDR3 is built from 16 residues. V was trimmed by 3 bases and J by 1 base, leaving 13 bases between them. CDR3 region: CASSSAHTENTGELFF. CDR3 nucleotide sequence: TGCGCCAGCAGCTCAGCCCACACAGAGAACACCGGGGAGCTGTTTTTT.

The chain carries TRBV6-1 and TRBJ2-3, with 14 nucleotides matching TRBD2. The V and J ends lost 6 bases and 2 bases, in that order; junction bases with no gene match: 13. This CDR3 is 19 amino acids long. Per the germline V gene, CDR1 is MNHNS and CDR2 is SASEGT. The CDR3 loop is CASRPLPGLAGAPTDTQYF. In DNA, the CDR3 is TGTGCCAGCAGACCTTTACCGGGACTAGCGGGAGCCCCCACAGATACGCAGTATTTT.

CDR3 loop: CSARASRGTDTQYF. The CDR3, as DNA: TGCAGTGCTAGGGCGTCCCGGGGGACAGATACGCAGTATTTT. The rearrangement uses TRBV20-1 and TRBJ2-3; perhaps TRBD2 as D (6 bases). Germline V gene data show CDR1 as DFQATT and CDR2 as SNEGSKA (reference sequence). V lost 3 bases to trimming and J lost 3 bases, with 13 bases between them. The CDR3 extends over 14 amino acids.

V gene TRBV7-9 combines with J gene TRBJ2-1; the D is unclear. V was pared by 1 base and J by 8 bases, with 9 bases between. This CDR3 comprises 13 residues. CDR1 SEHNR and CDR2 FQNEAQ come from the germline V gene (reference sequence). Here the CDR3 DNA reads TGTGCCAGCAGCTTAGGGGGTCTCGATGAGCAGTTCTTC. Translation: CASSLGGLDEQFF.

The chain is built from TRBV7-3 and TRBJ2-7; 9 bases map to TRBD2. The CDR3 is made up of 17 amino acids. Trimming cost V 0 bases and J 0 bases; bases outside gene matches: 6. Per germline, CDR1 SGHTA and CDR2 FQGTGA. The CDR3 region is CASSLTGGAGGSYEQYF. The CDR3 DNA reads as TGTGCCAGCAGCTTAACTGGCGGAGCGGGGGGCTCCTACGAGCAGTACTTC. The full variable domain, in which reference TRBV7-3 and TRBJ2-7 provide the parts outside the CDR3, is GAGVSQTPSNKVTEKGKYVELRCDPISGHTALYWYRQSLGQGPEFLIYFQGTGAADDSGLPNDRFFAVRPEGSVSTLKIQRTERGDSAVYLCASSLTGGAGGSYEQYFGPGTRLTVT.

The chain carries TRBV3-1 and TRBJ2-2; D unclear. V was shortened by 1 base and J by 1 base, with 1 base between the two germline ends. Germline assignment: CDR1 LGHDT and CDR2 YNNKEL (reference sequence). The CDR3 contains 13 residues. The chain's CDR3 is CASSQGNTGELFF. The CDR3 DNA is TGTGCCAGCAGCCAAGGGAACACCGGGGAGCTGTTTTTT. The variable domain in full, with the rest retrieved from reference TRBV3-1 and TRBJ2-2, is DTAVSQTPKYLVTQMGNDKSIKCEQNLGHDTMYWYKQDSKKFLKIMFSYNNKELIINETVPNRFSPKSPDKAHLNLHINSLELGDSAVYFCASSQGNTGELFFGEGSRLTVL.

CDR3 sequence: CAWSQGYRTDTQYF. The DNA of the CDR3 is TGTGCCTGGAGTCAGGGCTACCGCACAGATACGCAGTATTTT. The chain links TRBV30 to TRBJ2-3; TRBD1 might be the D (5 bases). CDR3 size: 14 residues. Between the trimmed V and J ends, which lost 2 bases and 1 base, there was a span of 10 bases. Germline-derived CDR1 and CDR2 are GTSNPN and SVGIG (reference sequence).

CDR3 in DNA: TGCAGCGTTGAAGGTCCAGGGAGTGGAAACACCATATATTTT. It is translated as CSVEGPGSGNTIYF. The chain employs TRBV29-1 and TRBJ1-3, with D maybe TRBD1 (5 bases). Between the trimmed V and J ends, which lost 1 base and 3 bases, there was a span of 10 bases. Germline assignment: CDR1 SQVTM and CDR2 ANQGSEA. The CDR3 spans 14 residues.

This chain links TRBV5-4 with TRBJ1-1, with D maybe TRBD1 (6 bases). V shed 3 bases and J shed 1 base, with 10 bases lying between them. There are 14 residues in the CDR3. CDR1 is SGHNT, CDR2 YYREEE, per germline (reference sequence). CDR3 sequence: CASSWRGGNTEAFF. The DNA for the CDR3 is TGTGCCAGCAGCTGGCGAGGGGGGAACACTGAAGCTTTCTTT.